This entry lists 6 T cell receptor beta chains sequenced from one sample in a study of OX40 agonist ivuxolimab in advanced cancers. The protocol was immunoSEQ multiplex PCR, while the TCRdb copy is restricted to in-frame clones and leaves out a portion. There are fewer than 100,000 clones in the sample; around 90% occur only once, and 6.2% lies in the top ten. Sequenced material: CD4+ or CD8+ T cells sorted from blood, taken in a trial of the OX40 agonist ivuxolimab. The receptors stem from an adult with an advanced solid tumor such as melanoma, head and neck, liver or kidney cancer.

This clone was picked up one time. This chain uses TRBV25-1 with TRBJ2-3; unclear D gene. Germline CDR1 MGHDK, CDR2 SYGVNS. Trimming pared 1 base from V and 2 bases from J, leaving 7 bases between. This CDR3 is built from 14 residues. CDR3 in amino acids: CASSEWAITDTQYF. The CDR3 nucleotides are TGTGCCAGCAGTGAATGGGCCATCACAGATACGCAGTATTTT.

For the CDR3, the DNA is TGTGCCAGCAGCTCGAGATTCCTTCAGGTGGCAGATACGCAGTATTTT. This encodes CASSSRFLQVADTQYF. This chain joins TRBV5-6 and TRBJ2-3; D call uncertain. The germline V gene encodes CDR1 SGHDT and CDR2 YYEEEE. The CDR3 consists of 16 residues. The V and J ends lost 3 bases and 4 bases respectively, with 18 bases between them.

V and J are TRBV9 and TRBJ2-1; 8 positions agree with TRBD1. The CDR3 consists of 15 residues. Germline V gene sequence: CDR1 SGDLS, CDR2 YYNGEE. J lost 4 bases, V lost 3 bases, and 6 bases had no gene match. CDR3 sequence: CASSAARGLYNEQFF. The DNA of the CDR3 is TGTGCCAGCAGCGCGGCCAGGGGGCTATACAATGAGCAGTTCTTC.

The chain links TRBV10-1 to TRBJ1-2; D is uncertain. V lost 5 bases and J lost 4, with 14 bases in between. This CDR3 spans 14 amino acids. The germline V gene encodes CDR1 WNHNN and CDR2 SYGVQD (reference sequence). The CDR3 reads CASSHWGTVYGYTF. In DNA, the CDR3 is TGCGCCAGCAGTCATTGGGGAACGGTCTATGGCTACACCTTC.

The V gene is TRBV29-1, the J gene TRBJ1-1; no definite D call. Germline lookup yields CDR1 SQVTM and CDR2 ANQGSEA. The CDR3 is made up of 12 amino acids. V was cut by 7 bases and J by 1 base, with 10 bases left in between. The CDR3 reads CSAGRENTEAFF. The CDR3 DNA sequence: TGCAGCGCCGGACGGGAGAACACTGAAGCTTTCTTT.

V usage is TRBV5-4 and J usage is TRBJ2-5; a weak D match, TRBD2 (7 bases). With the DNA end fitting TRBJ2-7 better, the J assignment may be wrong. Germline CDR1 reads SGHNT; CDR2 reads YYREEE (reference sequence). The CDR3 has 14 amino acids. The CDR3 reads CASRSGLGGGEQYF. The CDR3 bases are TGTGCCAGCAGATCCGGACTAGGGGGGGGCGAGCAGTACTTC.